Detailed here is one T cell receptor beta chain. Original analysis: Estimates of nucleated cell counts were drawn from the amplification of reference gene primers. This table comes from immunoSEQ multiplex PCR, and its TCRdb copy is limited to in-frame clones, with some not included. V, J and clone size are taken as reported in that table, and D and trimming were inferred from the DNA itself. Altogether under 350,000 clones are present, roughly 85% being singletons, with the ten largest covering around 4.2%. The record originates from a study of blood T cell repertoires in COVID-19. About the study: Specimens from acute and convalescent COVID-19 originated in the United States, Italy and Spain. PBMCs, B-cell-depleted T cells, or T cells provided the cDNA or gDNA that made up the material.

The CDR3 is 15 residues long. Germline V gives CDR1 SGHDT, CDR2 YYEEEE. Trimming left V 2 bases short and J 0 bases short, with 12 bases between. Those enrolled, adults aged 18 to 89 years, came from roughly 23 US areas. This TCR came from a woman aged 40 to 55 with acute COVID-19. What was sequenced was PBMCs or T cells enriched from blood (not recorded which). The chain has TRBV5-6 and TRBJ2-7; perhaps TRBD2 as D (6 bases). The CDR3 protein is CASSLRGLHSYEQYF. The CDR3 DNA is TGTGCCAGCAGCTTACGGGGACTTCACTCCTACGAGCAGTACTTC.